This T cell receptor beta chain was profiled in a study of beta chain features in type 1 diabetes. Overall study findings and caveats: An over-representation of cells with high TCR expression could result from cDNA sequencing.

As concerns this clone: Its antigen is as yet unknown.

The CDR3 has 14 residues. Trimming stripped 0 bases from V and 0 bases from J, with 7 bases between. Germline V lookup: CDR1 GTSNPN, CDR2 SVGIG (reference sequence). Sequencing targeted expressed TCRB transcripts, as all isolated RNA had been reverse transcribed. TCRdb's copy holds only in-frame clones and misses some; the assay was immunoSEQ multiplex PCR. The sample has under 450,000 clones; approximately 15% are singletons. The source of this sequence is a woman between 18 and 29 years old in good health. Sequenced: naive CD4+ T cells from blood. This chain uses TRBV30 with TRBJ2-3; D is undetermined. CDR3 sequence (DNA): TGTGCCTGGAGTGTACTATCGAGCACAGATACGCAGTATTTT. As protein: CAWSVLSSTDTQYF.